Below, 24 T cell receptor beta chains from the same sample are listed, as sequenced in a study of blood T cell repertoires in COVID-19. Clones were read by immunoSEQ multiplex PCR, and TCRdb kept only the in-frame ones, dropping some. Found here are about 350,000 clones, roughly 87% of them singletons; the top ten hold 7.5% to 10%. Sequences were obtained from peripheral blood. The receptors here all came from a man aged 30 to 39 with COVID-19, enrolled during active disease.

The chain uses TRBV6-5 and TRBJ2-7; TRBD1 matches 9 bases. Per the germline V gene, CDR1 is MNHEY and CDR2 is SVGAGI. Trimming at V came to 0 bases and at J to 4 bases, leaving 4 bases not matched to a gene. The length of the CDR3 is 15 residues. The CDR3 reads CASSYSTGGMYEQYF. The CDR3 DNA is TGTGCCAGCAGTTACTCGACAGGGGGAATGTACGAGCAGTACTTC.

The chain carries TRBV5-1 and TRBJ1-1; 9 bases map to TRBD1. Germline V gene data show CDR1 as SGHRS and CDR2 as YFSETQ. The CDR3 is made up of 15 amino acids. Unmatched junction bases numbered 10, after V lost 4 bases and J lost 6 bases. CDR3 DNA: TGCGCCAGCAGCCCAGGACAGGGGCGAGAACCTGAAGCTTTCTTT. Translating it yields CASSPGQGREPEAFF.

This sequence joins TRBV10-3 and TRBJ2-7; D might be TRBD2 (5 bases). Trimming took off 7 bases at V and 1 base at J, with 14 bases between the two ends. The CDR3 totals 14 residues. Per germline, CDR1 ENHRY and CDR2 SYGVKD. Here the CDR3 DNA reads TGTGCCATCATGAACGGGTCGGGGTCCTACGAGCAGTACTTC. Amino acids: CAIMNGSGSYEQYF.

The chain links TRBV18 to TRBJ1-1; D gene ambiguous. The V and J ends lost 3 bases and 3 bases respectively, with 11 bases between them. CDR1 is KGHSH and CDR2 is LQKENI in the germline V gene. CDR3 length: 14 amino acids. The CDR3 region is CASSPGVRDTEAFF. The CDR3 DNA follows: TGTGCCAGCTCACCGGGTGTCCGGGACACTGAAGCTTTCTTT.

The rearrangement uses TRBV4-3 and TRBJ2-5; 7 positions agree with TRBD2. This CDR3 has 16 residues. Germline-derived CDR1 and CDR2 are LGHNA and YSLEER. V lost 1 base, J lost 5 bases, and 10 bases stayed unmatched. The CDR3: CASSQGGIQRGETQYF. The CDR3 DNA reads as TGCGCCAGCAGCCAAGGGGGGATACAGCGGGGCGAGACCCAGTACTTC.

CDR3 nucleotide sequence: TGTGCTAGTGGCCCGACAGGGGACGAGACCCAGTACTTC. Encoded protein: CASGPTGDETQYF. The rearrangement links TRBV12-5 to TRBJ2-5, with TRBD1 identical over 8 bases. With 6 bases clipped from V and 5 bases from J, the junction kept 5 bases outside the gene matches. The CDR3 covers 13 residues. Germline CDR1 reads LGHNT; CDR2 reads FRNRAP.

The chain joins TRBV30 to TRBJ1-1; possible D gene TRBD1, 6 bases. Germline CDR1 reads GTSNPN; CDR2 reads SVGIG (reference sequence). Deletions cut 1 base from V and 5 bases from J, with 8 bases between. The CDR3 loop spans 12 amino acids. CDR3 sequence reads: CAWSATGTEAFF. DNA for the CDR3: TGTGCCTGGAGTGCTACAGGGACTGAAGCTTTCTTT.

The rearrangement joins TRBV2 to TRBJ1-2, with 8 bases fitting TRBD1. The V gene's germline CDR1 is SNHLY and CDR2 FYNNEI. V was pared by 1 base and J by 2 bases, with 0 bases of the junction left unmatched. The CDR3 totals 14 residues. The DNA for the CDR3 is TGTGCCAGCAGTGAAGGGACAGGGAACTATGGCTACACCTTC. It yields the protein CASSEGTGNYGYTF. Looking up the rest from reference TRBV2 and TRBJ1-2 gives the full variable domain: EPEVTQTPSHQVTQMGQEVILRCVPISNHLYFYWYRQILGQKVEFLVSFYNNEISEKSEIFDDQFSVERPDGSNFTLKIRSTKLEDSAMYFCASSEGTGNYGYTFGSGTRLTVV.

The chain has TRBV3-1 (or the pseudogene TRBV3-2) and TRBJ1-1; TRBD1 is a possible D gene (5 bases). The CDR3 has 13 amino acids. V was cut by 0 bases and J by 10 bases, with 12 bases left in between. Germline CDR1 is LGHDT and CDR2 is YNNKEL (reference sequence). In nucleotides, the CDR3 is TGTGCCAGCAGCCAAGACACAGGACCGGGAGCTTTCTTT. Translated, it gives CASSQDTGPGAFF.

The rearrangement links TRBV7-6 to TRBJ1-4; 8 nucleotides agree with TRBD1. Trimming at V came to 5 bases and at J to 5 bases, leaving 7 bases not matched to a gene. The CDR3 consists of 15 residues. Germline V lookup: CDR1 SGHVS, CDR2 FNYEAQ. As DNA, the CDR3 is TGTGCCAGCAGCACCGGACAGGGAGGGAATGAAAAACTGTTTTTT. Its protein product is CASSTGQGGNEKLFF. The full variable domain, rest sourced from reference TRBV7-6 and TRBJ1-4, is GAGVSQSPRYKVTKRGQDVALRCDPISGHVSLYWYRQALGQGPEFLTYFNYEAQQDKSGLPNDRFSAERPEGSISTLTIQRTEQRDSAMYRCASSTGQGGNEKLFFGSGTQLSVL.

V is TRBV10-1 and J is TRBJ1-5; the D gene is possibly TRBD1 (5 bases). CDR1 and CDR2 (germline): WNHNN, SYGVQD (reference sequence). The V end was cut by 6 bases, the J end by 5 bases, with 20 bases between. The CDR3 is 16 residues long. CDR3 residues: CASSPPGVDPHQPQHF. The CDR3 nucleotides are TGCGCCAGCAGCCCCCCGGGGGTAGACCCCCATCAGCCCCAGCATTTT.

The CDR3 protein is CASSFDRAGYTGELFF. The CDR3 DNA is TGCGCCAGCAGCTTTGACAGGGCCGGGTACACCGGGGAGCTGTTTTTT. The chain carries TRBV5-1 and TRBJ2-2, with 7 positions matching TRBD1. This CDR3 is built from 16 residues. Trimming cost V 2 bases and J 3 bases; bases outside gene matches: 7. Germline V gives CDR1 SGHRS, CDR2 YFSETQ.

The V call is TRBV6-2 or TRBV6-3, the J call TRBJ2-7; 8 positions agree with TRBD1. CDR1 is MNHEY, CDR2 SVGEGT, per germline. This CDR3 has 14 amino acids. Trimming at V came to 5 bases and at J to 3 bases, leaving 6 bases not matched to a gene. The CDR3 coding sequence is TGTGCCAGCAGTGGACAGGGTTTCCTCTACGAGCAGTACTTC. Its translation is CASSGQGFLYEQYF.

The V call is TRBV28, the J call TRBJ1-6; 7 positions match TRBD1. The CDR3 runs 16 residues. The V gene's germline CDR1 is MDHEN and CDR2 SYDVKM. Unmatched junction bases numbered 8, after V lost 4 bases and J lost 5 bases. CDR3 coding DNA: TGTGCCAGCAGTTCGCCCGGGACAGCGGATAATTCACCCCTCCACTTT. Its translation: CASSSPGTADNSPLHF. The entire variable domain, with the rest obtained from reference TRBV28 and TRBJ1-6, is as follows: DVKVTQSSRYLVKRTGEKVFLECVQDMDHENMFWYRQDPGLGLRLIYFSYDVKMKEKGDIPEGYSVSREKKERFSLILESASTNQTSMYLCASSSPGTADNSPLHFGNGTRLTVT.

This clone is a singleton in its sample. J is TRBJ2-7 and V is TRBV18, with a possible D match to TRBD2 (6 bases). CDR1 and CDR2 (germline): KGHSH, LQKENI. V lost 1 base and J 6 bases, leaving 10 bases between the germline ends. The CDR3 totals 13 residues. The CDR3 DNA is TGTGCCAGCTCACCACGGTTCGGGGGCGAGCAGTACTTC. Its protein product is CASSPRFGGEQYF.

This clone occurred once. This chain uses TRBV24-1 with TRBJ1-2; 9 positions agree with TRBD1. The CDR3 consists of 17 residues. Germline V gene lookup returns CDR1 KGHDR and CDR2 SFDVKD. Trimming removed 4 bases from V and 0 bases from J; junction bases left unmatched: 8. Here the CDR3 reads CATSDSQGAATNYGYTF. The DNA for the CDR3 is TGTGCCACCAGTGACTCACAGGGGGCGGCTACTAACTATGGCTACACCTTC.

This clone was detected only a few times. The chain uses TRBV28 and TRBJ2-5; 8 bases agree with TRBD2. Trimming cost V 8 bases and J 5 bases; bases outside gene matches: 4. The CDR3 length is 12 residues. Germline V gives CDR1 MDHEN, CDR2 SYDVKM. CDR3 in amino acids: CASARGGETQYF. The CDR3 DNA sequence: TGTGCCAGCGCACGGGGGGGGGAGACCCAGTACTTC.

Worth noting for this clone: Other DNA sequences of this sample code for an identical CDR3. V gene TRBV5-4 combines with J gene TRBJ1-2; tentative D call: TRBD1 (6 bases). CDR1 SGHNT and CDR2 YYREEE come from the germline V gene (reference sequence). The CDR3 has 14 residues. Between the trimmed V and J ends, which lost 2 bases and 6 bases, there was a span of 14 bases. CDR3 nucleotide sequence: TGTGCCAGCAGCTTTCAGGGAGGGGGGGATGGCTACACCTTC. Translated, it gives CASSFQGGGDGYTF.

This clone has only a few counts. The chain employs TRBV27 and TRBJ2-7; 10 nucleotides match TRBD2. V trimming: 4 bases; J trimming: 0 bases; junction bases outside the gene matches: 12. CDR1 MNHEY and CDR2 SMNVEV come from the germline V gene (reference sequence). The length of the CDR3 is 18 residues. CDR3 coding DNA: TGTGCCAGCAGTTCTACCCCCTTAGCGGGAGGCCCCTCCTACGAGCAGTACTTC. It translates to CASSSTPLAGGPSYEQYF.

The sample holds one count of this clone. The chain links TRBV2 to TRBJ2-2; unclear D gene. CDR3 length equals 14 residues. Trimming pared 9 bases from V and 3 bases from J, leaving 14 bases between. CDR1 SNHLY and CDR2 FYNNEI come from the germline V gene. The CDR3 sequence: CARKLRQDTGELFF. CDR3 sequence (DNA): TGTGCCAGAAAATTAAGGCAGGACACCGGGGAGCTGTTTTTT.

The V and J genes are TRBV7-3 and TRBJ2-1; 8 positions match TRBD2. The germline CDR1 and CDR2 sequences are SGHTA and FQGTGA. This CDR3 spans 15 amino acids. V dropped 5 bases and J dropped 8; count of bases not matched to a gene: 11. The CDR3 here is CASSLGLVGKDEQFF. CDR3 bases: TGTGCCAGCAGCCTGGGACTAGTGGGGAAGGATGAGCAGTTCTTC.

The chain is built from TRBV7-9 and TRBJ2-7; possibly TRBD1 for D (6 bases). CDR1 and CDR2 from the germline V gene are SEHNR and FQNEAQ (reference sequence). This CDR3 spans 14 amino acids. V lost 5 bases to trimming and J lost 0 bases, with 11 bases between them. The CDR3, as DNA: TGTGCCAGCAGCCCCGGGACATTCTCCTACGAGCAGTACTTC. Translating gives CASSPGTFSYEQYF. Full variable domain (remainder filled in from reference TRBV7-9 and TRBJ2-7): DTGVSQNPRHKITKRGQNVTFRCDPISEHNRLYWYRQTLGQGPEFLTYFQNEAQLEKSRLLSDRFSAERPKGSFSTLEIQRTEQGDSAMYLCASSPGTFSYEQYFGPGTRLTVT.

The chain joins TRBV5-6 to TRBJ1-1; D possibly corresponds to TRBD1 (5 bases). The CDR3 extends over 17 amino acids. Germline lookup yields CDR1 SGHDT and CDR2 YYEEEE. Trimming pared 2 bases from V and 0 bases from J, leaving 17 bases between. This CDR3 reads CASSFSSADRMNTEAFF. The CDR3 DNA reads TGTGCCAGCAGCTTCAGTAGTGCAGACAGAATGAACACTGAAGCTTTCTTT. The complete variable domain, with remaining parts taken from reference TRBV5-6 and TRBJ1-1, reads DAGVTQSPTHLIKTRGQQVTLRCSPKSGHDTVSWYQQALGQGPQFIFQYYEEEERQRGNFPDRFSGHQFPNYSSELNVNALLLGDSALYLCASSFSSADRMNTEAFFGQGTRLTVV.

The CDR3 DNA reads TGTGCCAGCAGTGAACGGGGGGCGACAAATCGGCCCCTCCACTTT. Translating gives CASSERGATNRPLHF. This chain connects TRBV25-1 to TRBJ1-6; D is possibly TRBD1 (6 bases). Between the trimmed V and J ends, which lost 2 bases and 13 bases, there was a span of 18 bases. The CDR3 sequence is 15 residues long. Germline CDR1 is MGHDK and CDR2 is SYGVNS.